In its sample, the clone carrying this T cell receptor (beta chain) was seen a few times. Its specificity is unknown. TCRdb's table, derived via immunoSEQ multiplex PCR, lists solely in-frame clones and lacks some. The table shows roughly 70,000 clones, with approximately 80% occurring only once. The CDR3 length is 11 residues. Between the trimmed V and J ends, which lost 11 bases and 1 base, there was a span of 5 bases. Germline V CDR1 and CDR2: WSHSY, SAAADI. This sample was included in a study of glioma-infiltrating T cells after dendritic cell vaccination. Study-wide findings and caveats: The cohort had few patients with full blood and tumor sets.

Blood PBMC samples: pre-vaccination, two weeks post third vaccination, and at tumor progression. The starting material was blood, obtained before dendritic cell vaccination. The V gene is TRBV10-2, the J gene TRBJ1-4, with D uncertain. The sequence was obtained from a human donor with glioblastoma. This chain's CDR3 is CASGTNEKLFF. CDR3 DNA sequence: TGCGCCTCGGGAACTAATGAAAAACTGTTTTTT.